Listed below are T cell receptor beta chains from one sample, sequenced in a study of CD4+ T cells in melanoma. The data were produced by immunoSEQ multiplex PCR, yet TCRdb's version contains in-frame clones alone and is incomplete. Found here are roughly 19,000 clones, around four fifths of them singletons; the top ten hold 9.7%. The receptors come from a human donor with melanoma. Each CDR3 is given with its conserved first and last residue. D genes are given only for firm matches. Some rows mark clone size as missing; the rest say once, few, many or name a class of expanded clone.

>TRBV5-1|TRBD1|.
CASRQGGPRETQYF
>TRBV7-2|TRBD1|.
CASSLARDRITDTQYF
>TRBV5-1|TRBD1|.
CASSWGQGRREQFF
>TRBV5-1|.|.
CASSLVLRPGNLQPQHF
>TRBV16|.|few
CASSRPGGGGYTF
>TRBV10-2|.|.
CASSTVQGAYEQYF
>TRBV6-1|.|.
CASQKWGANEQFF
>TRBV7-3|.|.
CASSLARTDTQYF
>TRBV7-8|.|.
CASSLVGGNGARVGAFF
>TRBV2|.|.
CASSEIGETQYF
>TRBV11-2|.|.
CASSTYTEAFF
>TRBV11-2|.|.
CASSLDRTNSPLHF
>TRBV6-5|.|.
CASSPWTSPYEQYF
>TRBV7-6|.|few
CASSPTARAGVGELFF
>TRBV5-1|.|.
CASSLASSAGGGNTEAFF
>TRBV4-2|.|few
CASSPLGTGPSNEQFF
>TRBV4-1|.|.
CASSHPTEGSPLHF
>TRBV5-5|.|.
CASSLSPTRADTQYF
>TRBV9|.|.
CASSPSGTSNNEQFF
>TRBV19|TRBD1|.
CASSLSVVGQGNEKLFF
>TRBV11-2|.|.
CASSRTGLNQPQHF
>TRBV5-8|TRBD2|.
CASSLGRGVTSGTDTQYF
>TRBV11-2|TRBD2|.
CASSPGTSFETQYF
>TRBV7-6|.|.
CASSLGRGVTNEKLFF
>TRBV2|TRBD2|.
CATKPWDYNNEQFF
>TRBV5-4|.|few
CASSFPGTETQYF
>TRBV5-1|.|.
CASSTQPSATEAFF
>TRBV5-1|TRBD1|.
CASSFTGGWSSYNEQFF
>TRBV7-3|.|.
CASSLIKGGGFVSYEQYF
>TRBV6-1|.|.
CASSDSGLGAFSTIYF
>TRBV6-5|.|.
CASSATHRAYEQYF
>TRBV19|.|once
CASNFGNGEKLFF
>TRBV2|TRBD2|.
CASSATSGGSNEQFF
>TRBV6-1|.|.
CASSVSGNSYNEQFF
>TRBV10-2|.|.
CASSESTRNGYTF